This is a list of T cell receptor beta chains from one sample in a study of Ad26.COV2.S vaccination and SARS-CoV-2 variants. Here immunoSEQ multiplex PCR was the method, and the copy in TCRdb shows in-frame clones only, minus some. Of roughly 350,000 clones listed, less than 90% are singletons. This specimen consisted of peripheral blood, obtained in a trial of Ad26.COV2.S vaccine versus placebo. These receptors were taken from a person between 18 and 65 years old who received the Ad26.COV2.S COVID-19 vaccine or a placebo. Each CDR3 is given with its conserved first and last residue. Fields, in order: V gene, D gene, J gene, clone size, CDR3 protein, CDR3 DNA. D genes are given only for firm matches. Size values are once, few and many counts, or a class for expanded clones, and some rows have none.

v_gene: TRBV6-5
d_gene: NA
j_gene: TRBJ2-1
abundance: NA
CDR3aa: CASSTEGGIYNEQFF
CDR3nt: TGTGCCAGCAGCACCGAGGGGGGGATCTACAATGAGCAGTTCTTC

v_gene: TRBV11-2
d_gene: TRBD1
j_gene: TRBJ2-1
abundance: NA
CDR3aa: CASLGTDHNEQFF
CDR3nt: TGTGCCAGCCTTGGGACAGACCACAATGAGCAGTTCTTC

v_gene: TRBV7-2
d_gene: NA
j_gene: TRBJ1-1
abundance: NA
CDR3aa: CASSPRQAKNTEAFF
CDR3nt: TGTGCCAGCAGCCCCCGCCAGGCCAAGAACACTGAAGCTTTCTTT

v_gene: TRBV5-6
d_gene: NA
j_gene: TRBJ2-7
abundance: NA
CDR3aa: CASSLTGRAYEQYF
CDR3nt: TGTGCCAGCAGCTTGACAGGGAGGGCCTACGAGCAGTACTTC

v_gene: TRBV7-9
d_gene: NA
j_gene: TRBJ1-4
abundance: NA
CDR3aa: CASSSVDWINEKLFF
CDR3nt: TGTGCCAGCAGCTCCGTAGACTGGATAAATGAAAAACTGTTTTTT

v_gene: TRBV10-3
d_gene: NA
j_gene: TRBJ2-1
abundance: once
CDR3aa: CAISAGNDNEQFF
CDR3nt: TGTGCCATCAGTGCGGGGAACGACAATGAGCAGTTCTTC

v_gene: TRBV2
d_gene: NA
j_gene: TRBJ1-1
abundance: NA
CDR3aa: CASSPQQGPTNTEAFF
CDR3nt: TGTGCCAGCAGTCCCCAACAGGGTCCGACGAACACTGAAGCTTTCTTT

v_gene: TRBV18
d_gene: NA
j_gene: TRBJ1-1
abundance: NA
CDR3aa: CASSPVARSTEAFF
CDR3nt: TGTGCCAGCTCACCAGTGGCGCGATCCACTGAAGCTTTCTTT

v_gene: TRBV6-5
d_gene: TRBD2
j_gene: TRBJ2-3
abundance: NA
CDR3aa: CASGLASSTDTQYF
CDR3nt: TGTGCCAGCGGACTAGCTTCGAGCACAGATACGCAGTATTTT

v_gene: TRBV11-2
d_gene: NA
j_gene: TRBJ1-5
abundance: few
CDR3aa: CASSATGALNQPQHF
CDR3nt: TGTGCCAGCAGCGCAACAGGAGCCCTAAATCAGCCCCAGCATTTT

v_gene: TRBV4-1
d_gene: NA
j_gene: TRBJ1-3
abundance: NA
CDR3aa: CASSQEPGNTIYF
CDR3nt: TGCGCCAGCAGCCAAGAACCCGGAAACACCATATATTTT

v_gene: TRBV4-3
d_gene: TRBD1
j_gene: TRBJ2-3
abundance: NA
CDR3aa: CASSQETGGWTDTQYF
CDR3nt: TGCGCCAGCAGCCAAGAAACAGGGGGGTGGACAGATACGCAGTATTTT

v_gene: TRBV29-1
d_gene: TRBD1
j_gene: TRBJ2-3
abundance: NA
CDR3aa: CSVARQGRQDTQYF
CDR3nt: TGCAGCGTTGCTCGACAGGGACGGCAAGATACGCAGTATTTT

v_gene: TRBV28
d_gene: TRBD1
j_gene: TRBJ1-2
abundance: NA
CDR3aa: CASSPDRAYGYTF
CDR3nt: TGTGCCAGCAGTCCGGACAGGGCTTATGGCTACACCTTC

v_gene: TRBV4-3
d_gene: NA
j_gene: TRBJ2-1
abundance: NA
CDR3aa: CASSQDATGGYNEQFF
CDR3nt: TGCGCCAGCAGCCAAGACGCTACCGGAGGGTACAATGAGCAGTTCTTC

v_gene: TRBV7-8
d_gene: TRBD2
j_gene: TRBJ2-7
abundance: NA
CDR3aa: CASRRENSYEQYF
CDR3nt: TGTGCCAGCAGGCGGGAGAACTCCTACGAGCAGTACTTC

v_gene: TRBV28
d_gene: NA
j_gene: TRBJ2-7
abundance: NA
CDR3aa: CASSLVVTGTYEQYF
CDR3nt: TGTGCCAGCAGTTTAGTCGTGACAGGTACCTACGAGCAGTACTTC

v_gene: TRBV6-2/TRBV6-3
d_gene: NA
j_gene: TRBJ2-6
abundance: few
CDR3aa: CASSLGESGANVLTF
CDR3nt: TGTGCCAGCAGTCTCGGGGAATCTGGGGCCAACGTCCTGACTTTC

v_gene: TRBV7-8
d_gene: TRBD1
j_gene: TRBJ2-5
abundance: once
CDR3aa: CASSRQGHQETQYF
CDR3nt: TGTGCCAGCAGCCGACAGGGACACCAAGAGACCCAGTACTTC

v_gene: TRBV6-5
d_gene: TRBD1
j_gene: TRBJ1-1
abundance: NA
CDR3aa: CASSLTGEGEAFF
CDR3nt: TGTGCCAGCAGCCTGACAGGGGAGGGTGAAGCTTTCTTT

v_gene: TRBV9
d_gene: NA
j_gene: TRBJ2-2
abundance: NA
CDR3aa: CASSVGGRSNTGELFF
CDR3nt: TGTGCCAGCAGCGTGGGGGGACGGTCGAACACCGGGGAGCTGTTTTTT

v_gene: TRBV27
d_gene: NA
j_gene: TRBJ2-2
abundance: NA
CDR3aa: CASSLGDSGELFF
CDR3nt: TGTGCCAGCAGTTTAGGTGACTCCGGGGAGCTGTTTTTT

v_gene: TRBV19
d_gene: NA
j_gene: TRBJ2-5
abundance: few
CDR3aa: CASSITGRGGETQYF
CDR3nt: TGTGCCAGTAGTATAACAGGCCGAGGGGGGGAGACCCAGTACTTC

v_gene: TRBV7-2
d_gene: NA
j_gene: TRBJ1-1
abundance: once
CDR3aa: CASSLVADGRVSFF
CDR3nt: TGTGCCAGCAGCTTAGTTGCAGACGGCAGGGTGTCTTTCTTT

v_gene: TRBV27
d_gene: NA
j_gene: TRBJ1-2
abundance: NA
CDR3aa: CASKGQGSSNYGYTF
CDR3nt: TGTGCCAGCAAGGGGCAGGGGTCAAGTAACTATGGCTACACCTTC

v_gene: TRBV23-1
d_gene: TRBD2
j_gene: TRBJ2-2
abundance: NA
CDR3aa: CASSHPGTINTGELFF
CDR3nt: TGCGCCAGCAGTCATCCCGGGACTATAAACACCGGGGAGCTGTTTTTT

v_gene: TRBV19
d_gene: TRBD2
j_gene: TRBJ2-2
abundance: NA
CDR3aa: CASLPSGRAHGELFF
CDR3nt: TGTGCCAGTCTGCCTAGCGGGAGGGCCCACGGGGAGCTGTTTTTT

v_gene: TRBV4-2
d_gene: NA
j_gene: TRBJ2-7
abundance: once
CDR3aa: CASSPRGGAYEQYF
CDR3nt: TGTGCCAGCAGCCCCCGAGGGGGGGCCTACGAGCAGTACTTC

v_gene: TRBV6-2/TRBV6-3
d_gene: TRBD1
j_gene: TRBJ1-4
abundance: NA
CDR3aa: CASSSVGQGAEKLFF
CDR3nt: TGTGCCAGCAGTTCCGTGGGACAGGGGGCCGAAAAACTGTTTTTT

v_gene: TRBV2
d_gene: TRBD2
j_gene: TRBJ2-2
abundance: NA
CDR3aa: CASSVYGGRDTGELFF
CDR3nt: TGTGCCAGCAGTGTTTACGGCGGGAGAGACACCGGGGAGCTGTTTTTT

v_gene: TRBV10-2
d_gene: NA
j_gene: TRBJ1-1
abundance: NA
CDR3aa: CASLGGTFEGRGNGAFF
CDR3nt: TGCGCCAGCCTCGGGGGTACGTTTGAGGGCAGGGGAAATGGAGCTTTCTTT

v_gene: TRBV7-9
d_gene: NA
j_gene: TRBJ1-4
abundance: NA
CDR3aa: CASSPGGGDEKLFF
CDR3nt: TGTGCCAGCAGCCCCGGTGGGGGTGATGAAAAACTGTTTTTT

v_gene: TRBV12-3/TRBV12-4
d_gene: NA
j_gene: TRBJ1-4
abundance: NA
CDR3aa: CASSPGAWEKLFF
CDR3nt: TGTGCCAGCAGTCCGGGCGCGTGGGAAAAACTGTTTTTT

v_gene: TRBV11-3
d_gene: TRBD2
j_gene: TRBJ2-2
abundance: NA
CDR3aa: CASSSPGLAGELFF
CDR3nt: TGTGCCAGCAGCTCTCCGGGACTAGCCGGGGAGCTGTTTTTT

v_gene: TRBV7-9
d_gene: NA
j_gene: TRBJ1-6
abundance: few
CDR3aa: CASSPAGEVHPPLHF
CDR3nt: TGTGCCAGCAGCCCAGCAGGAGAAGTGCATCCACCCCTCCACTTT

v_gene: TRBV19
d_gene: NA
j_gene: TRBJ2-7
abundance: NA
CDR3aa: CASSIFGTPYEQYF
CDR3nt: TGTGCCAGTAGTATCTTCGGAACCCCCTACGAGCAGTACTTC